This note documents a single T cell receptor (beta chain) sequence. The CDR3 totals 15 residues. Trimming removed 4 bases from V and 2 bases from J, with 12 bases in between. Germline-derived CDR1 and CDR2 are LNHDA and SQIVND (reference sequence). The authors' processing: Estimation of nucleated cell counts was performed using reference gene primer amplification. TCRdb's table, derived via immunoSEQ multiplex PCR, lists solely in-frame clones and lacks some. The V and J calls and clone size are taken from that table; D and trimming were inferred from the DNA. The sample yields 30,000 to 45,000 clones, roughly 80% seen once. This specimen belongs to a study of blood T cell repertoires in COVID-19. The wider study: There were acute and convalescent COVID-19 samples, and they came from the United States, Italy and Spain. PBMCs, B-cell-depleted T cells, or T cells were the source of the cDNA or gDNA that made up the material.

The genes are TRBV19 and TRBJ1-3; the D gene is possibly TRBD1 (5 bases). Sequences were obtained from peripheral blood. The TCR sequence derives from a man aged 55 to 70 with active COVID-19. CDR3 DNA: TGTGCCAGTAGTACCGGACAAAAGACTGGAAACACCATATATTTT. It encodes CASSTGQKTGNTIYF.